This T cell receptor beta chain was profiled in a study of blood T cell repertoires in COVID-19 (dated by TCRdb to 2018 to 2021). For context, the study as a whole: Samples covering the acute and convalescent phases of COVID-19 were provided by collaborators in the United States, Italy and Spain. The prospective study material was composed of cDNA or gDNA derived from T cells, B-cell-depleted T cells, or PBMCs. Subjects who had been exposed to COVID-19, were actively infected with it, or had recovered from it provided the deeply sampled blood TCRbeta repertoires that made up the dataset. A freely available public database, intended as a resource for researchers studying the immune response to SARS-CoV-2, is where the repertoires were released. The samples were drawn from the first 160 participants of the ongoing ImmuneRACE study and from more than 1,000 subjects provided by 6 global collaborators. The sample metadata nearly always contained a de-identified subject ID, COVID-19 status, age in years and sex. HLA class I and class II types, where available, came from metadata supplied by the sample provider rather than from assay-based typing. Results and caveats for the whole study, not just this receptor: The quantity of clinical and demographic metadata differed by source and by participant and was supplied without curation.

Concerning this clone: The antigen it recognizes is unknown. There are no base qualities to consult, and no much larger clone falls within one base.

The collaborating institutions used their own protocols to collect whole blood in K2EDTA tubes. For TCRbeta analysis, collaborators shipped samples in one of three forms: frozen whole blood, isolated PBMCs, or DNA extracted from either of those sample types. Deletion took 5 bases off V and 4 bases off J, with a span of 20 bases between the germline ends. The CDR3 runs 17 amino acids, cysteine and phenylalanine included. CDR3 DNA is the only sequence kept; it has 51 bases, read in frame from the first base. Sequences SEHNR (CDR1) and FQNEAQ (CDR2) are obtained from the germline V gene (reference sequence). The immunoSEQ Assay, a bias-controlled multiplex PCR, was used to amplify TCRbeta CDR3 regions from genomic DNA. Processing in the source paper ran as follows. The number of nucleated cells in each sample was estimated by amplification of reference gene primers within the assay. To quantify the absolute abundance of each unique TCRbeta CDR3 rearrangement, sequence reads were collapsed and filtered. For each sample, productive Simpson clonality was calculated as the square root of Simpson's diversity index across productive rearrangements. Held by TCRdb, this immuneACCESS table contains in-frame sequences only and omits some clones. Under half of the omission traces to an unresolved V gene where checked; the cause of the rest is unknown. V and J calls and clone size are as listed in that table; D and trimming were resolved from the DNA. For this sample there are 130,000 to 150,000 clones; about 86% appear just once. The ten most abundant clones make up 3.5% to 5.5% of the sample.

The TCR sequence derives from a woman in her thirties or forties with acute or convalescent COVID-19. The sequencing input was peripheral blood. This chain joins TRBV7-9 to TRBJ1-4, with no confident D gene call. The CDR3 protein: CASSLLPSVRFNEKLFF. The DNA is TGTGCCAGCAGCCTGCTTCCCTCGGTACGGTTTAATGAAAAACTGTTTTTT.